This T cell receptor beta chain was captured in a study of neurological immune-mediated disorders. Notes on the study in general: Expanded clones shared no CDR3 amino acid sequences across subjects, suggesting private repertoires in all groups. The most TCR clonal expansion was seen in HTLV-1-associated myelopathy, whereas the least was seen in multiple sclerosis, below the level in healthy controls.

5'RACE generated cDNA with 10-nucleotide random UMIs. Sequencing of 15-18 subjects in each run yielded over 190 million TCR-beta sequences. TCRdb fed the 5' RACE reads into MiXCR, producing one record per CDR3 protein. The sample has roughly 53,000 distinct CDR3 sequences; roughly 8% are singletons. This clonotype was counted at least ten times. The antigen is unknown. Time point in this sample: longitudinal time-point 3. This clonotype originated in a woman aged 40 to 50 in good health. The sequenced sample consisted of PBMCs.

This chain's CDR3 is CAIKPSRGGGELFF. The CDR3 coding sequence is TGTGCCATCAAACCATCCAGGGGCGGCGGGGAGCTGTTTTTT. The chain employs TRBV10-3 and TRBJ2-2; maybe TRBD1 (6 bases). The V gene's germline CDR1 is ENHRY and CDR2 SYGVKD. Between the trimmed V and J ends, which lost 7 bases and 7 bases, there was a span of 16 bases. The CDR3 contains 14 residues.